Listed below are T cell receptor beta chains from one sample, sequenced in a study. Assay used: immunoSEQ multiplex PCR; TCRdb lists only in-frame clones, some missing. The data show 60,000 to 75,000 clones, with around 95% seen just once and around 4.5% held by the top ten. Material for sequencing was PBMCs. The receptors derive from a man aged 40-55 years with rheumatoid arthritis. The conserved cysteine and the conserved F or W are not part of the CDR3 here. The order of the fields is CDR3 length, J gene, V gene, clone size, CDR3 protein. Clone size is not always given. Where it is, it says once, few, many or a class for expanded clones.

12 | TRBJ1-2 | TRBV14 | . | ASSQLDRGGGYT
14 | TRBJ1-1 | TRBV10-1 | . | ASSESVPGRYTEAF
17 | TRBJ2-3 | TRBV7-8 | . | ASSLASSGRAFSTDTQY
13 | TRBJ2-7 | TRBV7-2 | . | ASSTGTSGSYEQY
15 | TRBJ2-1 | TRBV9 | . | ASSPSLGSGGVNEQF
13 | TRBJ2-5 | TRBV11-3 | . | ASSSGTSLGETQY
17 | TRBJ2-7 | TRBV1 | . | TSSQDRPLRGGGCYEQY
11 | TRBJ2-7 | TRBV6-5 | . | ASSYGSGYEQY
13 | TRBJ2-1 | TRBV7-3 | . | ASSMGLAYTSEQF
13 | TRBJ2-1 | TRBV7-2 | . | ASTQGSASYNEQF
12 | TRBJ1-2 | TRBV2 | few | ASSEESAFYGYT
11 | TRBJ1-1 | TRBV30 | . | AWSLDGNTEAF
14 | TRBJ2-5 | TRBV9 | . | ASSVQTSGLQETQY